The 29 T cell receptor beta chains below all came from one sample that was sequenced in a study of type 1 regulatory T cells. For these TCRs, the target antigens are not known. A single record per CDR3 protein comes from TCRdb applying MiXCR to the reads. The sample has 60,000 to 80,000 distinct CDR3 sequences; around 68% are singletons. The sample comprised cultured T cells, either the whole culture or a sorted T cell fraction (not recorded which). As for subset: Tr1-enriched cell product generated in vitro against host alloantigens. The receptor set was obtained from a human donor in good health.

This sequence joins TRBV12-3 or TRBV12-4 and TRBJ2-5; weak D call: TRBD2 (6 bases). Trimming took off 8 bases at V and 4 bases at J, with 14 bases between the two ends. There are 13 residues in the CDR3. The CDR3 loop is CASDGGVGETQYF. The CDR3 DNA follows: TGTGCCAGCGACGGGGGAGTGGGAGAGACCCAGTACTTC.

This rearrangement joins TRBV11-2 to TRBJ1-3; a possible D gene is TRBD1 (5 bases). V was shortened by 3 bases and J by 0 bases, with 12 bases between the two germline ends. The CDR3 is 16 residues long. Germline CDR1 reads SGHAT; CDR2 reads FQNNGV. CDR3 DNA sequence: TGTGCCAGCAGCTTCAACACAGGCCCCTCTGGAAACACCATATATTTT. Translating it yields CASSFNTGPSGNTIYF.

This chain links TRBV27 with TRBJ2-1; D is uncertain. CDR1 and CDR2 (germline): MNHEY, SMNVEV (reference sequence). The ends were cut back, 6 bases at V and 0 bases at J, with 3 bases in the middle. This CDR3 is 12 amino acids long. The CDR3 loop is CASRLSYNEQFF. CDR3 DNA sequence: TGTGCCAGCAGACTCTCCTACAATGAGCAGTTCTTC.

This clonotype has just a few counts. The J gene is TRBJ2-1, the V gene TRBV20-1; tentative D call: TRBD2 (5 bases). Germline V gene lookup returns CDR1 DFQATT and CDR2 SNEGSKA (reference sequence). V was shortened by 5 bases and J by 0 bases, with 20 bases between the two germline ends. The CDR3 is 17 residues long. The CDR3 nucleotides read TGCAGTGCTGTAGGCCTAGCTCCGAGAGGCTCCTACAATGAGCAGTTCTTC. This gives the protein CSAVGLAPRGSYNEQFF.

This chain connects TRBV3-1 to TRBJ2-5, with a tentative D call TRBD1 (6 bases). Trimming removed 2 bases from V and 5 bases from J, with 6 bases in between. Germline lookup yields CDR1 LGHDT and CDR2 YNNKEL (reference sequence). The CDR3 runs to 12 residues. The CDR3 loop reads CASSQQGETQYF. The DNA for the CDR3 is TGTGCCAGCAGCCAACAGGGGGAGACCCAGTACTTC.

For the CDR3, the DNA is TGCGCCAGCAGTGATTCGACGCTCGGGCAGTACTTC. This gives the protein CASSDSTLGQYF. The V call is TRBV10-2, the J call TRBJ2-7, with no clear D. Germline CDR1 reads WSHSY; CDR2 reads SAAADI. V was clipped by 3 bases and J by 9 bases, with 12 bases between them. The CDR3 contains 12 residues.

The CDR3, as DNA: TGCGCCAGCAGCCAAGATCAGGAGACTAGCGGATCCTACGAGCAGTACTTC. It specifies CASSQDQETSGSYEQYF. The V and J genes are TRBV4-1 and TRBJ2-7, with 9 bases lining up with TRBD2. Trimming at V came to 0 bases and at J to 1 base, leaving 7 bases not matched to a gene. Looked up from germline, CDR1 is MGHRA and CDR2 is YSYEKL. This CDR3 comprises 17 residues.

In its sample, this clonotype ranks as medium-sized. The chain's CDR3 is CSARFLTYEQYF. As DNA, the CDR3 is TGCAGTGCTAGATTCCTCACCTACGAGCAGTACTTC. The rearrangement joins TRBV20-1 to TRBJ2-7; D is undetermined. CDR3 length: 12 residues. The germline V gene has CDR1 DFQATT and CDR2 SNEGSKA (reference sequence). The V gene lost 2 bases and the J gene lost 2 bases, with 7 bases spanning the gap.

The chain has TRBV11-2 and TRBJ2-2; 8 bases match TRBD2. CDR3 length: 17 residues. Per germline, CDR1 SGHAT and CDR2 FQNNGV. After removal of 3 bases from V and 0 bases from J, the junction contained 6 bases not matched to a gene. The CDR3 DNA is TGTGCCAGCAGCTTGTTAGCGGGGACCGCGAACACCGGGGAGCTGTTTTTT. Its translation is CASSLLAGTANTGELFF.

This clonotype was recorded a few times. V is TRBV2 and J is TRBJ1-2; D might be TRBD1 (5 bases). The ends were cut back, 6 bases at V and 3 bases at J, with 8 bases in the middle. The V gene's germline CDR1 is SNHLY and CDR2 FYNNEI. The CDR3 runs 12 residues. The CDR3 DNA sequence: TGTGCCAGCAGGAAAGGGGACTATGGCTACACCTTC. Protein sequence: CASRKGDYGYTF.

The V call is TRBV20-1, the J call TRBJ2-3; possibly TRBD1 or TRBD2 for D (5 bases each). CDR1 DFQATT and CDR2 SNEGSKA come from the germline V gene (reference sequence). There are 15 residues in the CDR3. Trimming pared 0 bases from V and 0 bases from J, leaving 10 bases between. The CDR3 is CSARDVRDSTDTQYF. CDR3 coding DNA: TGCAGTGCTAGAGATGTGAGGGACAGCACAGATACGCAGTATTTT.

Only one count was recorded for this clonotype. The chain joins TRBV20-1 to TRBJ2-4; the D gene is possibly TRBD2 (6 bases). CDR3 size: 14 residues. Looked up from germline, CDR1 is DFQATT and CDR2 is SNEGSKA (reference sequence). V was shortened by 3 bases and J by 1 base, with 10 bases between the two germline ends. CDR3 DNA: TGCAGTGCTAGTCTCCTAGCGGCCAAAAACATTCAGTACTTC. It yields the protein CSASLLAAKNIQYF.

Here the CDR3 reads CASSLLRAGGLENEQFF. The DNA of the CDR3 is TGTGCCAGCAGTCTACTAAGAGCGGGAGGGCTGGAGAATGAGCAGTTCTTC. This chain connects TRBV2 to TRBJ2-1, with 10 bases fitting TRBD2. Trimming removed 5 bases from V and 7 bases from J; junction bases left unmatched: 14. CDR3 size: 17 residues. CDR1 is SNHLY and CDR2 is FYNNEI in the germline V gene. Complete variable domain (other parts from reference TRBV2 and TRBJ2-1): EPEVTQTPSHQVTQMGQEVILRCVPISNHLYFYWYRQILGQKVEFLVSFYNNEISEKSEIFDDQFSVERPDGSNFTLKIRSTKLEDSAMYFCASSLLRAGGLENEQFFGPGTRLTVL.

V and J are TRBV15 and TRBJ2-1; TRBD2 is a possible D gene (6 bases). The V gene's germline CDR1 is LNHNV and CDR2 YYDKDF (reference sequence). The CDR3 sequence is 17 residues long. Trimming stripped 1 base from V and 4 bases from J, with 17 bases between. CDR3 amino acids: CATSRVWVASEYNEQFF. As DNA, the CDR3 is TGTGCCACCAGCAGAGTGTGGGTGGCTAGCGAGTACAATGAGCAGTTCTTC. The full variable domain, its missing parts supplied by reference TRBV15 and TRBJ2-1, is DAMVIQNPRYQVTQFGKPVTLSCSQTLNHNVMYWYQQKSSQAPKLLFHYYDKDFNNEADTPDNFQSRRPNTSFCFLDIRSPGLGDTAMYLCATSRVWVASEYNEQFFGPGTRLTVL.

Within the sample, this clonotype is medium-sized. The chain uses TRBV10-3 and TRBJ2-1, with 9 bases matching TRBD2. The CDR3 is 18 amino acids. The germline CDR1 and CDR2 sequences are ENHRY and SYGVKD. V trimming: 0 bases; J trimming: 2 bases; junction bases outside the gene matches: 8. CDR3 in amino acids: CAISESIAGVGAYNEQFF. CDR3 sequence (DNA): TGTGCCATCAGTGAGTCCATAGCGGGAGTGGGGGCCTACAATGAGCAGTTCTTC.

V usage is TRBV10-3 and J usage is TRBJ2-5, with 8 nucleotides matching TRBD1. Germline V gene sequence: CDR1 ENHRY, CDR2 SYGVKD. After removal of 3 bases from V and 4 bases from J, the junction contained 13 bases not matched to a gene. The CDR3 covers 17 residues. The CDR3 is CAISDTAGQVLRETQYF. Written as DNA, the CDR3 is TGTGCCATCAGTGATACGGCGGGACAGGTACTTAGAGAGACCCAGTACTTC.

This clonotype was seen only a few times. The chain couples TRBV20-1 to TRBJ1-3, with 10 bases identical to TRBD1. This CDR3 spans 16 amino acids. J lost 4 bases, V lost 6 bases, and 12 bases had no gene match. Germline lookup yields CDR1 DFQATT and CDR2 SNEGSKA (reference sequence). For the CDR3, the DNA is TGCAGTGCCCGCACCCCCCTGGGACAGGGGGGAAACACCATATATTTT. As protein: CSARTPLGQGGNTIYF.

The rearrangement uses TRBV5-1 and TRBJ2-1; the match to TRBD1 covers 8 bases. V lost 0 bases and J lost 6; bases outside the gene matches: 5. The CDR3 is 15 residues long. Germline assignment: CDR1 SGHRS and CDR2 YFSETQ. DNA for the CDR3: TGCGCCAGCAGCTTGGGGACAGGGACGCTCAATGAGCAGTTCTTC. Amino acids: CASSLGTGTLNEQFF.

The J gene is TRBJ2-2, the V gene TRBV7-2; the D is unclear. Germline-derived CDR1 and CDR2 are SGHTA and FQGNSA. There are 12 residues in the CDR3. V was cut by 1 base and J by 8 bases, with 5 bases left in between. CDR3 DNA: TGTGCCAGCAGCTTAGAAGAGGGGGAGCTGTTTTTT. Translated, it gives CASSLEEGELFF.

The chain combines TRBV12-2 with TRBJ2-1; the table assigns TRBD2, which was not confirmed against the DNA. TRBV12-2 is a pseudogene segment. This CDR3 comprises 20 residues. The CDR3 is CASRLVGRSSGKGPCAEQFF. CDR3 DNA: TGTGCAAGTCGCTTAGTCGGGAGGTCTAGCGGGAAAGGCCCTTGCGCTGAGCAGTTCTTC.

The chain combines TRBV6-6 with TRBJ1-4; unclear D gene. The CDR3 contains 15 residues. Per the germline V gene, CDR1 is MNHNY and CDR2 is SVGAGI (reference sequence). The V gene lost 5 bases and the J gene lost 5 bases, with 15 bases spanning the gap. CDR3 region: CASSPSGGMNEKLFF. For the CDR3, the DNA is TGTGCCAGCAGTCCCTCGGGTGGAATGAATGAAAAACTGTTTTTT.

Comment on this clonotype: This could be a read error, since a much larger clone is one nucleotide away. The chain recombines TRBV5-1 with TRBJ2-2; the D gene is possibly TRBD2 (7 bases). This CDR3 is 17 amino acids long. Germline assignment: CDR1 SGHRS and CDR2 YFSETQ. V shed 6 bases and J shed 2 bases, with 20 bases lying between them. CDR3 nucleotide sequence: TGCGCCAGCACCCCCCCGAGAGGGGGGGCAAACACCGGGGAGCTGTTTTTT. This sequence encodes CASTPPRGGANTGELFF.

This rearrangement joins TRBV20-1 to TRBJ2-7; tentative D call: TRBD2 (6 bases). Germline V lookup: CDR1 DFQATT, CDR2 SNEGSKA (reference sequence). Trimming removed 0 bases from V and 2 bases from J, with 17 bases in between. The CDR3 is made up of 16 amino acids. Here the CDR3 DNA reads TGCAGTGCTAGAGATCTACGCGATGGCGGGACCTACGAGCAGTACTTC. This translates into CSARDLRDGGTYEQYF.

The genes are TRBV19 and TRBJ2-5, with D tentatively TRBD1 (5 bases). The CDR3 is made up of 15 amino acids. The ends were cut back, 6 bases at V and 1 base at J, with 15 bases in the middle. Germline V CDR1 and CDR2: LNHDA, SQIVND (reference sequence). CDR3 in DNA: TGTGCCAGTAGCCCCCAGGGTGCAGTCCAAGAGACCCAGTACTTC. It translates to CASSPQGAVQETQYF.

The chain recombines TRBV5-1 with TRBJ2-5, with 9 bases identical to TRBD1. CDR1 SGHRS and CDR2 YFSETQ come from the germline V gene. The trim removed 4 bases at V and 1 base at J, leaving 5 bases unmatched. The length of the CDR3 is 15 residues. The CDR3 region has the DNA TGCGCCAGCAGCGCGGACAGGGGTTTCCAAGAGACCCAGTACTTC. Encoded protein: CASSADRGFQETQYF.

Only a few counts were recorded for this clonotype. The chain employs TRBV20-1 and TRBJ1-5; TRBD1 is a possible D gene (6 bases). V shed 5 bases and J shed 3 bases, with 11 bases lying between them. Germline loops: CDR1 DFQATT, CDR2 SNEGSKA (reference sequence). CDR3 length: 13 amino acids. The CDR3, as DNA: TGCAGTGCTGGAACAGGGAACAATCAGCCCCAGCATTTT. It encodes CSAGTGNNQPQHF.

The chain has TRBV7-9 and TRBJ2-5; D call uncertain. CDR3 size: 11 residues. Looked up from germline, CDR1 is SEHNR and CDR2 is FQNEAQ (reference sequence). Between the trimmed V and J ends, which lost 8 bases and 1 base, there was a span of 5 bases. As DNA, the CDR3 is TGTGCCAGCGGATTCCAAGAGACCCAGTACTTC. This sequence encodes CASGFQETQYF.

About this clonotype: The germline gene is not matched at one end of the junction; a read error may be the cause. CDR3 DNA sequence: TGCAGTGCTGGAGACTACAGGGTGAGCACAGATACGCAGTATTTT. It encodes CSAGDYRVSTDTQYF. This sequence joins TRBV20-1 and TRBJ2-3; weak D call: TRBD1 (6 bases). The CDR3 is 15 residues long. CDR1 is DFQATT and CDR2 is SNEGSKA in the germline V gene (reference sequence).

This chain links TRBV5-1 with TRBJ2-2; TRBD2 might be the D (6 bases). The CDR3 has 15 amino acids. The V and J ends lost 4 bases and 7 bases respectively, with 17 bases between them. The germline V gene has CDR1 SGHRS and CDR2 YFSETQ. CDR3 in amino acids: CASSPGAGRIGELFF. The CDR3 region has the DNA TGCGCCAGCAGCCCCGGGGCGGGACGGATCGGGGAGCTGTTTTTT.